Below, 24 T cell receptor beta chains from the same sample are listed, as sequenced in a study of T-cell memory formation after mild COVID-19. Via MiXCR, TCRdb re-called the 5' RACE reads, giving one row per CDR3 protein. The table includes roughly 370,000 distinct CDR3 sequences, roughly 15% detected once. Sequencing was performed on PBMCs or a T cell subset sorted from them (not recorded which). The receptors originated from a man aged 18 to 29 who had mild COVID-19 (a few samples of this study predate the infection). Cell type and time point are not known.

This clonotype was observed a few times. The chain couples TRBV7-2 to TRBJ1-5; possible D gene TRBD1, 6 bases. V was trimmed by 5 bases and J by 8 bases, leaving 10 bases between them. Germline CDR1 and CDR2: SGHTA and FQGNSA. The CDR3 is 12 amino acids. Written as DNA, the CDR3 is TGTGCCAGCAGCGCGCCAGGGGAGCCCCAGCATTTT. Translating gives CASSAPGEPQHF. Full variable domain (outside the CDR3, taken from reference TRBV7-2 and TRBJ1-5): GAGVSQSPSNKVTEKGKDVELRCDPISGHTALYWYRQSLGQGLEFLIYFQGNSAPDKSGLPSDRFSAERTGGSVSTLTIQRTQQEDSAVYLCASSAPGEPQHFGDGTRLSIL.

This chain links TRBV29-1 with TRBJ2-5, with 8 bases lining up with TRBD2. Germline values: CDR1 SQVTM, CDR2 ANQGSEA. J was trimmed by 6 bases and V by 3 bases; bases with no gene match: 6. The length of the CDR3 is 13 residues. The CDR3 reads CSVDRTSLKTQYF. The CDR3 nucleotides are TGCAGCGTTGACCGGACTAGCCTCAAGACCCAGTACTTC.

This sequence joins TRBV18 and TRBJ1-1; 10 bases are a match to TRBD1. The V gene's germline CDR1 is KGHSH and CDR2 LQKENI. The trim removed 3 bases at V and 3 bases at J, leaving 16 bases unmatched. The CDR3 is 19 amino acids. CDR3 residues: CASSPPLGFGTGDYTEAFF. CDR3 DNA: TGTGCCAGCTCACCCCCCCTAGGTTTCGGGACAGGGGACTACACTGAAGCTTTCTTT. The full variable domain, in which reference TRBV18 and TRBJ1-1 provide the parts outside the CDR3, is NAGVMQNPRHLVRRRGQEARLRCSPMKGHSHVYWYRQLPEEGLKFMVYLQKENIIDESGMPKERFSAEFPKEGPSILRIQQVVRGDSAAYFCASSPPLGFGTGDYTEAFFGQGTRLTVV.

In this sample, this clonotype turned up a few times. The genes are TRBV7-6 and TRBJ2-1; maybe TRBD2 (6 bases). CDR3 length: 17 amino acids. Trimming took 2 bases from V and 9 from J, leaving 23 bases between them. Per germline, CDR1 SGHVS and CDR2 FNYEAQ. For the CDR3, the DNA is TGTGCCAGCAGCTTACTATTAGGGGCGACTAGAGGAGGTGAGCAGTTCTTC. Encoded protein: CASSLLLGATRGGEQFF. Drawing the rest from reference TRBV7-6 and TRBJ2-1, the complete variable domain is GAGVSQSPRYKVTKRGQDVALRCDPISGHVSLYWYRQALGQGPEFLTYFNYEAQQDKSGLPNDRFSAERPEGSISTLTIQRTEQRDSAMYRCASSLLLGATRGGEQFFGPGTRLTVL.

The CDR3 reads CSLFQGNYGYTF. In DNA, the CDR3 is TGCAGCTTATTCCAGGGTAACTATGGCTACACCTTC. The chain joins TRBV29-1 to TRBJ1-2; tentative D call: TRBD1 (5 bases). CDR1 and CDR2 from the germline V gene are SQVTM and ANQGSEA. The CDR3 covers 12 residues. Trimming stripped 8 bases from V and 1 base from J, with 11 bases between.

This clonotype was found a few times. This chain connects TRBV12-5 to TRBJ1-1; no firm D call. Deletions cut 4 bases from V and 5 bases from J, with 5 bases between. This CDR3 spans 11 amino acids. From germline, CDR1 is LGHNT and CDR2 FRNRAP. CDR3 coding DNA: TGTGCTAGTGGTTCCCGAACTGAAGCTTTCTTT. Translated: CASGSRTEAFF.

This clonotype has a handful of counts. The gene calls are TRBV6-5 and TRBJ2-3, with 9 bases lining up with TRBD2. The CDR3 length is 15 residues. CDR1 is MNHEY, CDR2 SVGAGI, per germline. Losses at the gene ends were 5 bases for V and 2 bases for J; bases not matched to a gene: 5. The CDR3 bases are TGTGCCAGCAGTGCCCTAGCGGGGATCACAGATACGCAGTATTTT. Amino acid sequence: CASSALAGITDTQYF.

This clonotype occurred a few times. The chain carries TRBV29-1 and TRBJ2-5; D not certain. CDR3 length: 15 residues. Trimming shortened V by 0 bases and J by 2 bases, and 13 bases separated the two germline ends. Germline V gene sequence: CDR1 SQVTM, CDR2 ANQGSEA. In nucleotides, the CDR3 is TGCAGCGTTGAAGATATGCAGATGGGGCAAGAGACCCAGTACTTC. Amino acid sequence: CSVEDMQMGQETQYF.

The V call is TRBV5-5, the J call TRBJ1-5; D perhaps matches TRBD1 (6 bases). Trimming stripped 3 bases from V and 5 bases from J, with 12 bases between. This CDR3 has 14 amino acids. Germline V gives CDR1 SGHKS, CDR2 YYEKEE (reference sequence). This CDR3 reads CASSWGQPDQPQHF. The CDR3 DNA is TGTGCCAGCAGCTGGGGACAACCCGATCAGCCCCAGCATTTT.

This clonotype appeared a few times. The J gene is TRBJ1-1, the V gene TRBV7-2, with D tentatively TRBD1 (5 bases). This CDR3 has 15 amino acids. From germline, CDR1 is SGHTA and CDR2 FQGNSA. V shed 6 bases and J shed 8 bases, with 22 bases lying between them. In nucleotides, the CDR3 is TGTGCCAGCAGTTTCCGGGACCCCACCCCAACCGAAGCTTTCTTT. It codes for CASSFRDPTPTEAFF.

In this sample, this clonotype turned up a few times. This rearrangement joins TRBV7-6 to TRBJ1-1, with D hard to call. The germline V gene has CDR1 SGHVS and CDR2 FNYEAQ. The CDR3 has 12 residues. Trimming pared 5 bases from V and 6 bases from J, leaving 10 bases between. The CDR3 DNA sequence: TGTGCCAGCAGCATGGGTAGGGCTGAAGCTTTCTTT. It specifies CASSMGRAEAFF. Looking up the rest from reference TRBV7-6 and TRBJ1-1 gives the full variable domain: GAGVSQSPRYKVTKRGQDVALRCDPISGHVSLYWYRQALGQGPEFLTYFNYEAQQDKSGLPNDRFSAERPEGSISTLTIQRTEQRDSAMYRCASSMGRAEAFFGQGTRLTVV.

This chain uses TRBV7-2 with TRBJ1-1; D perhaps matches TRBD1 (5 bases). CDR1 SGHTA and CDR2 FQGNSA come from the germline V gene. The CDR3 covers 17 residues. V was pared by 4 bases and J by 0 bases, with 18 bases between. The CDR3 spells CASSWQDRNGMNTEAFF. CDR3 nucleotide sequence: TGTGCCAGCAGCTGGCAAGACAGAAACGGAATGAACACTGAAGCTTTCTTT.

In this sample, this clonotype turned up many times. This chain's CDR3 is CSVEGGPVEQFF. The CDR3 coding sequence is TGCAGCGTTGAAGGGGGTCCGGTGGAGCAGTTCTTC. The chain links TRBV29-1 to TRBJ2-1; D unclear. Trimming pared 1 base from V and 10 bases from J, leaving 11 bases between. The CDR3 spans 12 residues. From germline, CDR1 is SQVTM and CDR2 ANQGSEA.

The CDR3 sequence is CASSATGGANGYTF. CDR3 DNA: TGTGCCAGCAGTGCCACAGGGGGCGCGAATGGCTACACCTTC. The V and J genes are TRBV12-3 or TRBV12-4 and TRBJ1-2; 9 bases map to TRBD1. CDR3 length equals 14 residues. V was clipped by 5 bases and J by 6 bases; unmatched bases: 7.

This clonotype was recorded many times. The rearrangement links TRBV7-2 to TRBJ2-5, with D possibly being TRBD1 (5 bases). Germline V lookup: CDR1 SGHTA, CDR2 FQGNSA. This CDR3 region has 14 residues. V lost 2 bases, J lost 5 bases, and 12 bases lay in between. The CDR3 DNA reads TGTGCCAGCAGCTTACAGGGTGGTCGGGAGACCCAGTACTTC. Amino acids: CASSLQGGRETQYF.

This clonotype was detected many times. The CDR3: CATSRDVGQGYNEKLFF. The CDR3 region has the DNA TGTGCCACCAGCAGAGATGTAGGACAGGGCTATAATGAAAAACTGTTTTTT. V is TRBV15 and J is TRBJ1-4; 8 bases map to TRBD1. Germline V gene lookup returns CDR1 LNHNV and CDR2 YYDKDF (reference sequence). The length of the CDR3 is 17 residues. Trimming took 0 bases from V and 4 from J; bases not matched to a gene: 7.

This clonotype was observed a handful of times. The chain combines TRBV20-1 with TRBJ2-3, with D perhaps TRBD2 (6 bases). The CDR3 has 12 amino acids. Germline V gene sequence: CDR1 DFQATT, CDR2 SNEGSKA (reference sequence). V shed 1 base and J shed 6 bases, with 8 bases lying between them. The CDR3 loop is CSARGGADTQYF. The DNA of the CDR3 is TGCAGTGCTAGAGGCGGGGCCGATACGCAGTATTTT.

The table lists this clonotype with a few counts. The genes are TRBV6-1 and TRBJ2-7, with D maybe TRBD2 (5 bases). V dropped 3 bases and J dropped 2 bases, with 8 bases sitting between them. The CDR3 covers 13 residues. The V gene's germline CDR1 is MNHNS and CDR2 SASEGT. Here the CDR3 DNA reads TGTGCCAGCAGTGAGGGAGTCACCTACGAGCAGTACTTC. This sequence encodes CASSEGVTYEQYF.

Ten or more counts support this clonotype. This sequence joins TRBV6-6 and TRBJ1-1; the D is unclear. The CDR3 is 13 residues long. Germline CDR1 MNHNY, CDR2 SVGAGI (reference sequence). V lost 3 bases, J lost 3 bases, and 8 bases lay in between. CDR3 in DNA: TGTGCCAGCAGTTATGTGCCTGACACTGAAGCTTTCTTT. This gives the protein CASSYVPDTEAFF.

This clonotype was seen only a few times. The chain uses TRBV4-1 and TRBJ2-3; D remains unclear. CDR1 is MGHRA, CDR2 YSYEKL, per germline. Trimming took off 1 base at V and 8 bases at J, with 16 bases between the two ends. The CDR3 covers 15 residues. CDR3 nucleotides: TGCGCCAGCAGCCAAGTAGGCCGCGCCGAGGTTACGCAGTATTTT. Its protein product is CASSQVGRAEVTQYF.

This clonotype was observed many times. The rearrangement joins TRBV20-1 to TRBJ1-1; no clear D. The CDR3 runs to 13 residues. With 5 bases removed from V and 4 bases from J, the gap between germline ends came to 14 bases. The germline V gene encodes CDR1 DFQATT and CDR2 SNEGSKA (reference sequence). This CDR3 is CSAFLPGGTEAFF. The CDR3 DNA is TGCAGTGCTTTCCTCCCAGGTGGCACTGAAGCTTTCTTT.

The table lists this clonotype with a few counts. The chain employs TRBV28 and TRBJ1-5; D gene uncertain. CDR1 is MDHEN, CDR2 SYDVKM, per germline. CDR3 length: 14 residues. V shed 0 bases and J shed 2 bases, with 5 bases lying between them. The CDR3 is CASSLWGGNQPQHF. CDR3 nucleotides: TGTGCCAGCAGTTTATGGGGAGGCAATCAGCCCCAGCATTTT.

V and J are TRBV4-3 and TRBJ2-5, with 10 bases fitting TRBD2. Trimming at V came to 3 bases and at J to 5 bases, leaving 6 bases not matched to a gene. The CDR3 contains 15 residues. The germline V gene has CDR1 LGHNA and CDR2 YSLEER. Here the CDR3 reads CASSHSSGGGETQYF. The CDR3 DNA reads TGCGCCAGCAGCCACTCTAGCGGGGGAGGGGAGACCCAGTACTTC.

Only a few counts were recorded for this clonotype. The gene calls are TRBV7-8 and TRBJ2-4; possible D gene TRBD1, 6 bases. CDR1 is SGHVS and CDR2 is FQNEAQ in the germline V gene. This CDR3 has 17 residues. V gave up 5 bases and J gave up 7 bases, with 24 bases separating them. The CDR3 coding sequence is TGTGCCAGCAGCCTACCCCGGGACAACCACGGTTCGAACATTCAGTACTTC. Translated: CASSLPRDNHGSNIQYF.